These 30 T cell receptor beta chains came from one sample sequenced in a study of CD8 T cells in Susac syndrome. It was with random hexamers that 0.5 to 1 ug RNA was reverse transcribed. TCRdb reanalysed the immunoSEQ multiplex PCR reads using MiXCR and keeps one entry per CDR3 protein. The data contain some 180,000 distinct CDR3 sequences, roughly 92% of them singletons. Sequencing was carried out using CD4+ T cells from PBMCs. The source of these receptors is a human donor in good health.

The J gene is TRBJ1-1, the V gene TRBV3-1, with D perhaps TRBD1 (5 bases). The germline V gene encodes CDR1 LGHDT and CDR2 YNNKEL (reference sequence). V was clipped by 4 bases and J by 5 bases, with 20 bases between them. The CDR3 has 16 amino acids. Here the CDR3 reads CASSPRSMVRGTEAFF. The CDR3 bases are TGTGCCAGCAGCCCAAGATCTATGGTGAGGGGAACTGAAGCTTTCTTT.

The rearrangement uses TRBV6-2 or TRBV6-3 and TRBJ1-6; D not resolved. Germline values: CDR1 MNHEY, CDR2 SVGEGT. The length of the CDR3 is 13 residues. Trimming cost V 4 bases and J 9 bases, with 10 bases left between them. In nucleotides, the CDR3 is TGTGCCAGCAGTTCCAACATAGTTTCACCCCTCCACTTT. Translation gives CASSSNIVSPLHF.

V usage is TRBV7-9 and J usage is TRBJ1-5; 9 bases match TRBD1. Trimming cost V 7 bases and J 6 bases; bases outside gene matches: 10. Germline V gives CDR1 SEHNR, CDR2 FQNEAQ (reference sequence). The CDR3 extends over 15 amino acids. CDR3 DNA sequence: TGTGCCAGCACCTCGGGGACAGGGAACGGTCAGCCCCAGCATTTT. Translating gives CASTSGTGNGQPQHF.

This clonotype is a singleton in its sample. V is TRBV10-3 and J is TRBJ1-1, with a weak D call TRBD1 (5 bases). V lost 6 bases and J lost 1, with 9 bases in between. Germline V gene sequence: CDR1 ENHRY, CDR2 SYGVKD. This CDR3 contains 13 residues. The CDR3 sequence is CAISKQENTEAFF. The CDR3 region has the DNA TGTGCCATCAGCAAACAGGAGAACACTGAAGCTTTCTTT.

This sequence joins TRBV7-3 and TRBJ2-3; D uncertain. The CDR3 consists of 15 residues. CDR1 is SGHTA and CDR2 is FQGTGA in the germline V gene. V was pared by 5 bases and J by 3 bases, with 15 bases between. In DNA form, the CDR3 reads TGTGCCAGCAGCCCTACCCGGACCCTAACAGATACGCAGTATTTT. Its translation is CASSPTRTLTDTQYF.

The gene calls are TRBV6-2 or TRBV6-3 and TRBJ2-5; 7 bases agree with TRBD1. After removal of 6 bases from V and 5 bases from J, the junction contained 3 bases not matched to a gene. CDR3 length: 12 amino acids. Per germline, CDR1 MNHEY and CDR2 SVGEGT. Here the CDR3 reads CASRTGVETQYF. In nucleotides, the CDR3 is TGTGCCAGCAGAACAGGGGTGGAGACCCAGTACTTC.

The chain recombines TRBV5-1 with TRBJ2-7, with 12 bases identical to TRBD1. Germline V gene data show CDR1 as SGHRS and CDR2 as YFSETQ. J gave up 1 base and V 4 bases, and 9 bases lay outside the gene matches. The length of the CDR3 is 17 residues. CDR3 loop: CASSLGTGGTPSYEQYF. The CDR3, as DNA: TGCGCCAGCAGCCTCGGGACAGGGGGCACCCCTTCCTACGAGCAGTACTTC.

This chain links TRBV10-3 with TRBJ2-5, with 9 bases fitting TRBD2. This CDR3 contains 15 residues. After removal of 2 bases from V and 4 bases from J, the junction contained 5 bases not matched to a gene. The germline gives CDR1 ENHRY, CDR2 SYGVKD. The CDR3 bases are TGTGCCATCAGTGAGATCGCGGGGGGGCTAGAGACCCAGTACTTC. This gives the protein CAISEIAGGLETQYF.

This clonotype was picked up a small number of times. V usage is TRBV12-3 or TRBV12-4 and J usage is TRBJ1-2; tentatively, D is TRBD1 (5 bases). The CDR3 is 12 amino acids. Trimming took off 5 bases at V and 4 bases at J, with 8 bases between the two ends. The CDR3 DNA follows: TGTGCCAGCAGTGTCGACAGCTATGGCTACACCTTC. Its translation is CASSVDSYGYTF.

The chain uses TRBV7-9 and TRBJ2-7; 7 positions match TRBD1. Trimming cost V 6 bases and J 12 bases; bases outside gene matches: 11. CDR3 length: 12 residues. CDR1 SEHNR and CDR2 FQNEAQ come from the germline V gene (reference sequence). The CDR3: CASSQTTGQLYV. The CDR3 coding sequence is TGTGCCAGCAGTCAAACTACGGGACAGCTGTACGTC.

The chain recombines TRBV19 with TRBJ1-1; D gene unclear. The length of the CDR3 is 14 residues. In germline, CDR1 is LNHDA, CDR2 SQIVND (reference sequence). The germline V and J ends were trimmed by 3 bases and 4 bases, with 12 bases remaining between them. As DNA, the CDR3 is TGTGCCAGTAGTATTGCCGGGTTGGCCACTGAAGCTTTCTTT. Protein: CASSIAGLATEAFF.

The gene calls are TRBV29-1 and TRBJ1-2, with D uncertain. Germline V lookup: CDR1 SQVTM, CDR2 ANQGSEA. Trimming took off 3 bases at V and 4 bases at J, with 12 bases between the two ends. The CDR3 sequence is 13 residues long. This CDR3 reads CSVDEAGLYGYTF. CDR3 DNA sequence: TGCAGCGTTGATGAGGCAGGACTCTATGGCTACACCTTC.

The genes are TRBV11-1 and TRBJ2-1, with TRBD1 matching over 11 bases. CDR1 is SGHAT, CDR2 FQDESV, per germline (reference sequence). J was trimmed by 5 bases and V by 1 base; bases with no gene match: 7. There are 17 residues in the CDR3. CDR3: CASSLGTWDRGDNEQFF. CDR3 coding DNA: TGTGCCAGCAGCTTAGGAACGTGGGACAGGGGGGACAATGAGCAGTTCTTC.

This chain connects TRBV2 to TRBJ2-2; the D gene is possibly TRBD2 (6 bases). Trimming left V 6 bases short and J 0 bases short, with 11 bases between. The V gene's germline CDR1 is SNHLY and CDR2 FYNNEI. This CDR3 is built from 15 residues. The CDR3 here is CASRAGLSNTGELFF. Written as DNA, the CDR3 is TGTGCCAGCAGAGCGGGTCTCTCGAACACCGGGGAGCTGTTTTTT. Full variable domain (rest looked up from reference TRBV2 and TRBJ2-2): EPEVTQTPSHQVTQMGQEVILRCVPISNHLYFYWYRQILGQKVEFLVSFYNNEISEKSEIFDDQFSVERPDGSNFTLKIRSTKLEDSAMYFCASRAGLSNTGELFFGEGSRLTVL.

This clonotype was detected only once. V usage is TRBV28 and J usage is TRBJ2-3; D is unclear. CDR3 length: 14 amino acids. Germline V gene data show CDR1 as MDHEN and CDR2 as SYDVKM. The germline V and J ends were trimmed by 3 bases and 3 bases, with 10 bases remaining between them. CDR3 coding DNA: TGTGCCAGCAGTTTTAGCCTCGGGACAGATACGCAGTATTTT. Amino acid sequence: CASSFSLGTDTQYF.

The chain is built from TRBV25-1 and TRBJ1-2; D remains unclear. The germline V gene encodes CDR1 MGHDK and CDR2 SYGVNS. The CDR3 has 12 amino acids. V shed 4 bases and J shed 8 bases, with 11 bases lying between them. The CDR3 DNA reads as TGTGCCAGCAGTGGGGCACAGTGGGGCTACACCTTC. It is translated as CASSGAQWGYTF.

The gene calls are TRBV7-3 and TRBJ1-1; D is ambiguous. V was shortened by 2 bases and J by 4 bases, with 11 bases between the two germline ends. The length of the CDR3 is 14 residues. Per germline, CDR1 SGHTA and CDR2 FQGTGA. This CDR3 is CASSLGQASTEAFF. The CDR3 bases are TGTGCCAGCAGCTTAGGGCAGGCGAGCACTGAAGCTTTCTTT. The full variable domain, with the rest looked up from reference TRBV7-3 and TRBJ1-1, is GAGVSQTPSNKVTEKGKYVELRCDPISGHTALYWYRQSLGQGPEFLIYFQGTGAADDSGLPNDRFFAVRPEGSVSTLKIQRTERGDSAVYLCASSLGQASTEAFFGQGTRLTVV.

V usage is TRBV28 and J usage is TRBJ2-7, with D unresolved. CDR1 and CDR2 (germline): MDHEN, SYDVKM. The CDR3 has 11 residues. The V end was cut by 5 bases, the J end by 5 bases, with 7 bases between. CDR3 coding DNA: TGTGCCAGCAGTCGGTCCCACGAGCAGTACGTC. It yields the protein CASSRSHEQYV.

This clonotype was detected once. J is TRBJ2-7 and V is TRBV20-1, with TRBD1 identical over 11 bases. The trim removed 5 bases at V and 0 bases at J, leaving 3 bases unmatched. From germline, CDR1 is DFQATT and CDR2 SNEGSKA (reference sequence). This CDR3 is built from 14 residues. In DNA, the CDR3 is TGCAGTGCTGGGACAGGGGGTACCTCCTACGAGCAGTACTTC. Protein sequence: CSAGTGGTSYEQYF.

The V and J genes are TRBV7-2 and TRBJ1-2; TRBD1 aligns across 8 bases. The CDR3 has 13 amino acids. After removal of 4 bases from V and 7 bases from J, the junction contained 5 bases not matched to a gene. Germline CDR1 reads SGHTA; CDR2 reads FQGNSA. The CDR3 loop reads CASSSQGASGYTF. In nucleotides, the CDR3 is TGTGCCAGCAGCTCGCAGGGGGCTAGTGGCTACACCTTC.

This chain joins TRBV25-1 and TRBJ1-6, with a tentative D call TRBD1 (6 bases). Trimming took off 4 bases at V and 0 bases at J, with 7 bases between the two ends. Looked up from germline, CDR1 is MGHDK and CDR2 is SYGVNS. The CDR3 runs to 15 residues. The chain's CDR3 is CASSVDSSYNSPLHF. In nucleotides, the CDR3 is TGTGCCAGCAGTGTGGACAGCTCCTATAATTCACCCCTCCACTTT.

This clonotype was seen only once. The rearrangement joins TRBV18 to TRBJ1-1, with 12 positions matching TRBD1. The germline V gene encodes CDR1 KGHSH and CDR2 LQKENI. V trimming: 5 bases; J trimming: 5 bases; junction bases outside the gene matches: 9. The CDR3 contains 16 residues. The CDR3 is CASSEGTGGAGTEAFF. Written as DNA, the CDR3 is TGTGCCAGCTCAGAGGGGACAGGGGGCGCGGGGACTGAAGCTTTCTTT.

A word on this clonotype: The junction departs from the called germline gene at one end, perhaps through a read error. The V and J genes are TRBV15 and TRBJ1-1; D gene ambiguous. The CDR3 runs to 14 residues. The V gene's germline CDR1 is LNHNV and CDR2 YYDKDF (reference sequence). The CDR3 region is CATSRDLMNTEAFF. DNA for the CDR3: TGTGCCACCAGCCGAGATCTAATGAACACTGAAGCTTTCTTT.

This clonotype was seen a single time. The chain has TRBV2 and TRBJ2-7, with D perhaps matching TRBD1 (6 bases). CDR1 and CDR2 from the germline V gene are SNHLY and FYNNEI. This CDR3 region has 13 residues. Trimming pared 8 bases from V and 0 bases from J, leaving 11 bases between. CDR3 coding DNA: TGTGCCAGCTGGGGACACCACTCCTACGAGCAGTACTTC. Protein product: CASWGHHSYEQYF.

The chain uses TRBV5-6 and TRBJ1-4; TRBD1 might be the D (6 bases). The CDR3 length is 15 residues. V lost 2 bases, J lost 7 bases, and 15 bases lay in between. Germline CDR1 and CDR2: SGHDT and YYEEEE. CDR3 DNA sequence: TGTGCCAGCAGCTTATTAGCAGGGGCGTCTGAAAAACTGTTTTTT. It is translated as CASSLLAGASEKLFF.

The V gene is TRBV4-1, the J gene TRBJ1-4; TRBD1 matches at 9 bases. Germline values: CDR1 MGHRA, CDR2 YSYEKL. V was pared by 6 bases and J by 5 bases, with 7 bases of the junction left unmatched. The CDR3 has 15 amino acids. This CDR3 is CASRPGDRENEKLFF. The DNA for the CDR3 is TGCGCCAGCAGACCTGGGGACAGGGAAAATGAAAAACTGTTTTTT.

The chain links TRBV29-1 to TRBJ2-2, with D perhaps matching TRBD1 (6 bases). The CDR3 runs to 15 residues. Deletions cut 6 bases from V and 3 bases from J, with 17 bases between. CDR1 and CDR2 (germline): SQVTM, ANQGSEA. The CDR3 is CSVTGAGAYTGELFF. DNA of the CDR3: TGCAGCGTCACCGGGGCAGGGGCATACACCGGGGAGCTGTTTTTT.

The chain carries TRBV6-6 and TRBJ1-1; 7 bases are shared with TRBD1. CDR3 length: 15 amino acids. With 2 bases clipped from V and 0 bases from J, the junction kept 3 bases outside the gene matches. Germline V CDR1 and CDR2: MNHNY, SVGAGI (reference sequence). DNA for the CDR3: TGTGCCAGCAGTTACGGGACAGCGGTGAACACTGAAGCTTTCTTT. Amino acid sequence: CASSYGTAVNTEAFF.

This clonotype occurred once. The gene calls are TRBV27 and TRBJ2-5; a possible D gene is TRBD1 (5 bases). The CDR3 sequence is 16 residues long. Germline CDR1 reads MNHEY; CDR2 reads SMNVEV (reference sequence). V was cut by 6 bases and J by 2 bases, with 19 bases left in between. The CDR3 spells CASRRGQLPLQETQYF. As DNA, the CDR3 is TGTGCCAGCAGACGCGGACAACTGCCCCTTCAAGAGACCCAGTACTTC.

V and J are TRBV4-2 and TRBJ2-1, with 12 bases matching TRBD1. The CDR3 consists of 16 residues. Trimming cost V 4 bases and J 5 bases; bases outside gene matches: 6. From germline, CDR1 is LGHNA and CDR2 YNFKEQ. CDR3 in DNA: TGTGCCAGCAGCCCTCCGGGACAGGGGGCAGACAATGAGCAGTTCTTC. Translated, it gives CASSPPGQGADNEQFF.